This T cell receptor (beta chain) is drawn from a study of shared clonotypes between healthy human individuals. The assay was immunoSEQ multiplex PCR, and TCRdb's table has in-frame clones only and misses some. The sample lists 2 million to 2.5 million clones, approximately 93% occurring once. Germline-derived CDR1 and CDR2 are SGHKS and YYEKEE (reference sequence). J was trimmed by 9 bases and V by 0 bases; bases with no gene match: 9. The CDR3 is 16 amino acids. This clone occurred once. The clonotype originates from a man between 18 and 35 years old in good health. Some clones in this sample may be carry-over from other donors' samples. Sequenced: naive CD4+ T cells from PBMCs. Noted subset: CD45RA+ positively selected. The chain is built from TRBV5-5 and TRBJ2-1; 10 nucleotides agree with TRBD1. CDR3 in amino acids: CASSLAPGQGRGEQFF. In nucleotides, the CDR3 is TGTGCCAGCAGCTTGGCCCCGGGACAGGGGCGGGGTGAGCAGTTCTTC.